This entry concerns a single T cell receptor (beta chain). Its antigen is still unknown. CDR1 and CDR2 (germline): LGHNA, YNFKEQ. The CDR3 loop spans 16 amino acids. J was trimmed by 5 bases and V by 1 base; bases with no gene match: 6. The assay was immunoSEQ multiplex PCR, and TCRdb's table has in-frame clones only and misses some. The sample carries roughly 15,000 clones, 75% to 90% recorded once. This entry belongs to a study of T cell repertoires in ileal Crohn's disease. Whole-study results and caveats: Clonality above 26.8% at surgery always came with endoscopic recurrence.

This sequence joins TRBV4-2 and TRBJ2-2; TRBD2 matches at 8 bases. The sequence derives from an adult with Crohn's disease. Sample: ileal tissue. CDR3 protein: CASSQGGTRTTGELFF. The CDR3 DNA reads as TGTGCCAGCAGCCAAGGGGGGACTAGGACAACCGGGGAGCTGTTTTTT.